This TCR beta chain is drawn from a study of shared clonotypes between healthy human individuals (TCRdb year 2020). The study in broad terms: The cohort comprised a couple of women and a few men aged 18 to 49 years. For each donor, three plates each were used for CD4 naive and CD4 memory, two plates were used for CD8 naive, and one plate was used for CD8 memory. To estimate repertoire size and how much clonotype sharing occurs between individuals, the study deeply sequenced the blood TCR repertoires of about 5 healthy adults. To increase sequencing depth and limit assay-specific biases, different laboratories used diverse techniques to prepare libraries and sequence TCR repertoires. Between about 0.8 and 9 billion PBMCs per donor were obtained by leukapheresis. Findings and caveats that apply to the study as a whole: Clonotypes shared by all four sorted-subset donors showed higher generation probabilities than non-shared clonotypes. Across a handful of donors, about 4.5% of naive CD4, 3.5% of naive CD8, 2% to 2.5% of memory CD4, and approximately 0.4% of memory CD8 clonotypes were shared. Sampling was limited to blood, and TCR repertoires in tissue likely differ from TCR repertoires in blood. Pairwise subsampling indicated that sequencing depth was expected to affect the degree of clonotype sharing among donors. Naive subsets generally had larger estimated clonotype richness than memory subsets did. Incomplete sequencing was indicated by rarefaction of sorted-subset datasets, despite the large sequencing depth. The small number of donors limited the genetic and exposure-history diversity represented.

The donors were healthy, HIV-negative adults with no recently reported acute infections or vaccinations. Every donor was a Caucasian adult residing in Nashville, Tennessee, USA. Magnetic negative selection was used to enrich CD4+ T cells, after which naive cells were positively selected on CD45RA and the negative fraction became the memory subset. After blood collection by leukapheresis, PBMCs were isolated using Ficoll-Histopaque density gradient centrifugation and then cryopreserved in the vapor phase of liquid nitrogen. Analytical flow cytometry was used to check the purity and quantity of each magnetically sorted T cell population. Each sorted fraction had its genomic DNA isolated and then quantified by UV absorbance on a Nanodrop 2000c. This clone has just a few counts. There is no known antigen for this receptor. There are no base qualities to consult, and no much larger clone falls within one base.

The V end gives up 1 base and the J end 0 bases, leaving 7 bases in the junction not matched to a gene. Including the terminal cysteine and phenylalanine, the CDR3 comprises 18 residues. Of all the DNA, just the CDR3 is kept, 54 bases in frame from base 1. The germline V gene specifies SGHRS as CDR1 and YFSETQ as CDR2. Using the deep immunoSEQ assay, multiplex PCR amplified TCR CDR3 regions from genomic DNA. Genomic DNA extracted from each cell subset was distributed evenly over all wells of several immunoSEQ 96-well plates, and each plate served as one replicate. For sorted subsets, approximately 190 ng genomic DNA, equal to some 28,000 T cell genomes, was loaded into each replicate PCR. Purified libraries were measured with a Qubit 3.0 fluorometer, size-checked on a Bioanalyzer 2100, and measured again with the KAPA Library Quantification kit. Every immunoSEQ 96-well plate was sequenced on a dedicated single-read 150-cycle Illumina NextSeq 550 flow cell. Processing in the source paper ran as follows. Because the immunoSEQ output held only junctional sequences and lacked quality scores, the filtering could not match the filtering applied to full-length reads. Sequences were annotated with PyIR, a Python wrapper for IgBLAST v1.9, and V/J genes and CDR3 were assigned using IMGT germline references. Reads were filtered out if the reads had weak V/J assignments (E-value above 1e-6), no CDR3, stop codons, out-of-frame junctions, or ambiguous translated residues. V3J clonotypes were defined by identical inferred V gene, J gene, and CDR3 amino acid sequence. Percentage overlap between repertoires was calculated by dividing the number of shared unique clonotypes by the size of the smaller repertoire. Repertoire richness was assessed with RTK rarefaction, the Chao1 estimator, and Recon v2.1 estimates of unobserved clonotypes. Generation probabilities were computed with OLGA for all TCRbeta clonotypes obtained by the gDNA method from several donors. Imported from immuneACCESS, the table was reduced by TCRdb to in-frame sequences with V and J called. These copies leave out some clones; in studies compared against another copy, an unresolved V gene accounts for under half, and the cause of the remainder is not known. That table furnishes V, J and clone size, whereas the DNA furnished D and trimming. The sample table holds about 640,000 clones, of which 72% were seen once. The ten largest clonotypes hold around 2% of the sample.

The sequenced material came from memory CD4+ T cells sorted from blood. The cell subset or site label on this specimen signifies: CD45RA-negative fraction. The chain is made from TRBV5-1 and TRBJ2-1; a stretch of 10 junction bases matches TRBD2. The origin of this receptor is a woman in her twenties or thirties in good health. CDR3 region: CASSLYSGRPSSYNEQFF. The nucleotide sequence reads TGCGCCAGCAGCTTGTATAGCGGGAGGCCAAGCTCCTACAATGAGCAGTTCTTC.